Sequencing of this T cell receptor (beta chain) was carried out in a study of blood T cells in healthy people across ages. This clonotype was found many times. Using a J-beta primer mix together with a sample-barcoded 5' primer, a second PCR was run for about 6 to 12 cycles. TCRdb called the 5' RACE reads again in MiXCR, with one record for every CDR3 protein. The sample contains hundreds of thousands of distinct CDR3 sequences, around a fifth of which appear only once. The clonotype originates from a man aged 65 to 79 in good health. The sample was blood.

Here the CDR3 reads CASSLSGGNEQFF. CDR3 nucleotide sequence: TGTGCCAGCAGCTTAAGTGGGGGCAATGAGCAGTTCTTC. V usage is TRBV7-3 and J usage is TRBJ2-1; perhaps D is TRBD1 or TRBD2 (5 bases each). Germline CDR1 SGHTA, CDR2 FQGTGA. The V end lost 1 base, the J end lost 6 bases, and 7 bases lay between the germline ends. The CDR3 runs 13 residues.